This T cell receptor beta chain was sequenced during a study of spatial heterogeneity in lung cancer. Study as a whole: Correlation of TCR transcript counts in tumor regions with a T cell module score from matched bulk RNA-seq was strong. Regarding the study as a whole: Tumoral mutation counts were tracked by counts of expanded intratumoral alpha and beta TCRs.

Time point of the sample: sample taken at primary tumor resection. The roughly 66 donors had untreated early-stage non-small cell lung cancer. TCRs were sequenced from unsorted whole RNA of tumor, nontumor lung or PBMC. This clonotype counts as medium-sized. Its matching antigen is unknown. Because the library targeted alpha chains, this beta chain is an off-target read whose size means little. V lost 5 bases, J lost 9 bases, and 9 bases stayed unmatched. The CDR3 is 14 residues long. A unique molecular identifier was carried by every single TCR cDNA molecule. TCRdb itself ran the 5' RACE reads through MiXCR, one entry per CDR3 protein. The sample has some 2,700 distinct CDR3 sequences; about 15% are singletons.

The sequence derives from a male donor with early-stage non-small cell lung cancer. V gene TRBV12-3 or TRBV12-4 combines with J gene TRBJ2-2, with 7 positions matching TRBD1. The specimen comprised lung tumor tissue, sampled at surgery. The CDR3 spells CASSPVQGNWELFF. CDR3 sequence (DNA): TGTGCCAGCAGTCCCGTACAGGGGAACTGGGAGCTGTTTTTT.